This T cell receptor beta chain was obtained from a study of T cells after posttransplantation cyclophosphamide. General study results and limits: Tissue-infiltrating T cells from skin or gut overlapped little with blood T cells.

Assay: immunoSEQ multiplex PCR; the TCRdb copy retains only in-frame clones and omits some. The table lists around 18,000 clones, 77% of them singletons. A marrow graft followed busulfan-fludarabine conditioning, with cyclophosphamide on days +3 and +4. Concerning this clone: What it binds is not known.

This TCR was sampled from a female patient in her thirties or forties who received an allogeneic stem cell transplant from a related donor, was CMV-positive, and had no GVHD. Some T cells may arise from the graft donor. The sample here was CD8+ T cells sorted from PBMCs, taken around 2,000 days after a stem cell transplant with posttransplant cyclophosphamide.

CDR3 region: CASSWVKRGVTDTQYF. The CDR3 nucleotides are TGTGCCAGCAGTTGGGTTAAGCGGGGGGTGACAGATACGCAGTATTTT. The V call is TRBV2, the J call TRBJ2-3; TRBD2 matches at 9 bases. Trimming took 5 bases from V and 3 from J; bases not matched to a gene: 9. The CDR3 has 16 amino acids. Germline loops: CDR1 SNHLY, CDR2 FYNNEI.